The 16 T cell receptor beta chains below come from one sample, sequenced in a study of cytomegalovirus exposure and HLA in healthy donors. The PCR used 60 Vbeta and 13 Jbeta primers. The method was immunoSEQ multiplex PCR; TCRdb's version includes in-frame clones alone and lacks a portion of them. The sample lists about 200,000 clones, approximately 81% occurring once. The sequenced material came from PBMCs. These receptors all stem from a man under 40 in good health and CMV-seronegative.

V gene TRBV7-8 combines with J gene TRBJ1-2; no reliable D call. The CDR3 length is 17 residues. Germline CDR1 reads SGHVS; CDR2 reads FQNEAQ. V was cut by 6 bases and J by 3 bases, with 23 bases left in between. CDR3 DNA: TGTGCCAGCAGTCGGGTCGAATCGGGTCCACCTTACTATGGCTACACCTTC. Protein product: CASSRVESGPPYYGYTF.

The rearrangement links TRBV6-6 to TRBJ1-6; weak D call: TRBD1 (6 bases). CDR3 length: 15 amino acids. The V end lost 8 bases, the J end lost 0 bases, and 11 bases lay between the germline ends. The germline V gene encodes CDR1 MNHNY and CDR2 SVGAGI (reference sequence). In DNA, the CDR3 is TGTGCCAGCGGGGACACGAGCTCCTATAATTCACCCCTCCACTTT. Its translation: CASGDTSSYNSPLHF.

This clone was counted a few times. The rearrangement uses TRBV6-5 and TRBJ1-1, with D unresolved. This CDR3 is built from 15 residues. Germline values: CDR1 MNHEY, CDR2 SVGAGI. V lost 2 bases and J 1 base, leaving 11 bases between the germline ends. CDR3 loop: CASSYGGSENTEAFF. In DNA form, the CDR3 reads TGTGCCAGCAGTTACGGTGGGAGCGAGAACACTGAAGCTTTCTTT.

The count of this clone is one. The chain joins TRBV5-1 to TRBJ2-2; possible D gene TRBD2, 6 bases. From germline, CDR1 is SGHRS and CDR2 YFSETQ. The V end lost 4 bases, the J end lost 2 bases, and 9 bases lay between the germline ends. The CDR3 is 14 amino acids. The CDR3 spells CASSRDSNTGELFF. In nucleotides, the CDR3 is TGCGCCAGCAGCCGGGACTCCAACACCGGGGAGCTGTTTTTT. The full variable domain, completed using reference TRBV5-1 and TRBJ2-2, is KAGVTQTPRYLIKTRGQQVTLSCSPISGHRSVSWYQQTPGQGLQFLFEYFSETQRNKGNFPGRFSGRQFSNSRSEMNVSTLELGDSALYLCASSRDSNTGELFFGEGSRLTVL.

V is TRBV6-1 and J is TRBJ2-7; TRBD1 is a possible D gene (6 bases). Looked up from germline, CDR1 is MNHNS and CDR2 is SASEGT. The CDR3 totals 13 residues. Trimming removed 7 bases at V and 2 bases at J, with 12 bases between. Here the CDR3 reads CASTPRQAYEQYF. CDR3 in DNA: TGTGCCAGCACGCCCCGACAGGCCTACGAGCAGTACTTC.

The chain links TRBV29-1 to TRBJ2-1; D might be TRBD2 (5 bases). The CDR3 is 13 amino acids. V lost 3 bases, J lost 8 bases, and 14 bases lay in between. CDR1 and CDR2 (germline): SQVTM, ANQGSEA. Here the CDR3 DNA reads TGCAGCGTTGATTTGCTAGCAGGCGATGAGCAGTTCTTC. This sequence encodes CSVDLLAGDEQFF.

V gene TRBV7-9 combines with J gene TRBJ2-7; D is unclear. This CDR3 has 11 amino acids. Germline V CDR1 and CDR2: SEHNR, FQNEAQ (reference sequence). The ends were cut back, 0 bases at V and 6 bases at J, with 3 bases in the middle. The CDR3 DNA reads TGTGCCAGCAGCTTAGCCCGCGAGCAGTACTTC. Its protein product is CASSLAREQYF.

The gene calls are TRBV6-5 and TRBJ1-1; weak D call: TRBD1 (5 bases). Trimming took 0 bases from V and 4 from J, leaving 12 bases between them. CDR1 MNHEY and CDR2 SVGAGI come from the germline V gene. CDR3 length equals 15 residues. The CDR3 DNA reads as TGTGCCAGCAGTTACTCGGCAGGGTGGATCACTGAAGCTTTCTTT. Its protein is CASSYSAGWITEAFF.

The CDR3 reads CASSYRDRVSYGYTF. The CDR3, as DNA: TGTGCCAGTAGTTACCGGGACAGGGTATCCTATGGCTACACCTTC. The chain uses TRBV19 and TRBJ1-2; TRBD1 matches 9 bases. Germline values: CDR1 LNHDA, CDR2 SQIVND (reference sequence). This CDR3 has 15 residues. V was pared by 5 bases and J by 4 bases, with 8 bases of the junction left unmatched.

The V call is TRBV7-8, the J call TRBJ1-1, with TRBD1 matching 9 bases. This CDR3 has 17 amino acids. Germline values: CDR1 SGHVS, CDR2 FQNEAQ. The trim removed 6 bases at V and 0 bases at J, leaving 11 bases unmatched. CDR3 residues: CASRDDRGGDMNTEAFF. Written as DNA, the CDR3 is TGTGCCAGCAGGGACGACAGGGGGGGGGATATGAACACTGAAGCTTTCTTT. The full variable domain, rest sourced from reference TRBV7-8 and TRBJ1-1, is GAGVSQSPRYKVAKRGQDVALRCDPISGHVSLFWYQQALGQGPEFLTYFQNEAQLDKSGLPSDRFFAERPEGSVSTLKIQRTQQEDSAVYLCASRDDRGGDMNTEAFFGQGTRLTVV.

The V gene is TRBV28, the J gene TRBJ2-1; tentatively, D is TRBD1 (5 bases). Deletions cut 4 bases from V and 0 bases from J, with 10 bases between. The CDR3 has 15 amino acids. Germline lookup yields CDR1 MDHEN and CDR2 SYDVKM. The CDR3 is CASSSFRDSYNEQFF. The CDR3 DNA is TGTGCCAGCAGTTCATTCAGGGACTCCTACAATGAGCAGTTCTTC.

The chain joins TRBV18 to TRBJ2-1, with 7 bases aligning to TRBD1. V trimming: 2 bases; J trimming: 7 bases; junction bases outside the gene matches: 5. This CDR3 contains 14 residues. The germline V gene has CDR1 KGHSH and CDR2 LQKENI. In DNA, the CDR3 is TGTGCCAGCTCACCATTGGACAGGAGGAATGAGCAGTTCTTC. Translating it yields CASSPLDRRNEQFF.

V gene TRBV28 combines with J gene TRBJ1-2; D remains unclear. The CDR3 has 15 residues. With 6 bases removed from V and 3 bases from J, the gap between germline ends came to 17 bases. CDR1 is MDHEN and CDR2 is SYDVKM in the germline V gene. CDR3 bases: TGTGCCAGCAGGACCCAAAGTCCCCAGGACTATGGCTACACCTTC. It is translated as CASRTQSPQDYGYTF.

The chain recombines TRBV2 with TRBJ1-1; possible D gene TRBD1, 6 bases. This CDR3 is 14 amino acids long. CDR1 is SNHLY and CDR2 is FYNNEI in the germline V gene. With 7 bases removed from V and 5 bases from J, the gap between germline ends came to 17 bases. Written as DNA, the CDR3 is TGTGCCAGCAAGGACAGAGAAGGAACAACTGAAGCTTTCTTT. It specifies CASKDREGTTEAFF.

J is TRBJ2-3 and V is TRBV18, with a tentative D call TRBD1 (5 bases). The germline gives CDR1 KGHSH, CDR2 LQKENI. This CDR3 has 16 residues. V dropped 3 bases and J dropped 3 bases, with 16 bases sitting between them. CDR3 in amino acids: CASSPNLAQGTDTQYF. The CDR3 DNA reads TGTGCCAGCTCACCTAACCTGGCGCAGGGAACAGATACGCAGTATTTT.

The chain joins TRBV28 to TRBJ1-5; possible D gene TRBD1, 5 bases. V dropped 10 bases and J dropped 0 bases, with 13 bases sitting between them. Germline V gene sequence: CDR1 MDHEN, CDR2 SYDVKM. The CDR3 is 14 residues long. DNA for the CDR3: TGTGCCACCCGCGGGGGATATAGCAATCAGCCCCAGCATTTT. It codes for CATRGGYSNQPQHF.